A selection of T cell receptor beta chains follows, all from one sample in a study of a mutant IDH1 vaccine in newly diagnosed glioma. Profiled with immunoSEQ multiplex PCR; TCRdb holds only in-frame clones, not every one. This table holds around 40,000 clones, around 89% found once. These TCRs' antigens remain unknown. Sequencing used PBMCs, obtained from a glioma patient whose treatment included an IDH1 peptide vaccine. The receptors originated from a man aged 35-49 years with glioma. The CDR3 runs from the conserved cysteine through the conserved F or W. D genes are given only for firm matches. Size is omitted from some rows. Given values are once, few, many or a class for expanded clones.

d_call: TRBD1; j_call: TRBJ2-2; clone_size: NA; v_call: TRBV7-2; cdr3_nt: TGTGCCAGCAGCTTCAACAGGGGGACCGGGGAGCTGTTTTTT; cdr3_aa: CASSFNRGTGELFF
d_call: TRBD1; j_call: TRBJ1-1; clone_size: NA; v_call: TRBV19; cdr3_nt: TGTGCCAGTAGTAGGGACAGGAACACTGAAGCTTTCTTT; cdr3_aa: CASSRDRNTEAFF
d_call: NA; j_call: TRBJ2-4; clone_size: NA; v_call: TRBV19; cdr3_nt: TGTGCCAGTAGTGAAAGGAAAAACATTCAGTACTTC; cdr3_aa: CASSERKNIQYF
d_call: NA; j_call: TRBJ2-2; clone_size: NA; v_call: TRBV27; cdr3_nt: TGTGCCAGCAGAGTCACAGTTCAGGCCGGGGAGCTGTTTTTT; cdr3_aa: CASRVTVQAGELFF
d_call: TRBD1; j_call: TRBJ1-2; clone_size: NA; v_call: TRBV2; cdr3_nt: TGTGCCAGCACTTGGGACAGGGACTTCTATGGCTACACCTTC; cdr3_aa: CASTWDRDFYGYTF
d_call: NA; j_call: TRBJ2-3; clone_size: NA; v_call: TRBV6-5; cdr3_nt: TGTGCCAGCAGGCTCGGACAGACAGATACGCAGTATTTT; cdr3_aa: CASRLGQTDTQYF
d_call: TRBD1; j_call: TRBJ1-1; clone_size: NA; v_call: TRBV28; cdr3_nt: TGTGCCAGCAGTCGGACAGGTGCCGAGACTGAAGCTTTCTTT; cdr3_aa: CASSRTGAETEAFF
d_call: NA; j_call: TRBJ2-5; clone_size: NA; v_call: TRBV6-5; cdr3_nt: TGTGCCAGCAGTTCAACAGGGTGGGAGACCCAGTACTTC; cdr3_aa: CASSSTGWETQYF
d_call: NA; j_call: TRBJ2-1; clone_size: NA; v_call: TRBV19; cdr3_nt: TGTGCCAGTAGTATAGTGATGGGCGGGGCAGGTAATGAGTTCTTC; cdr3_aa: CASSIVMGGAGNEFF
d_call: NA; j_call: TRBJ2-5; clone_size: NA; v_call: TRBV19; cdr3_nt: TGTGCCAGTAGACTAGACCCGTACCAAGAGACCCAGTACTTC; cdr3_aa: CASRLDPYQETQYF
d_call: NA; j_call: TRBJ2-3; clone_size: NA; v_call: TRBV18; cdr3_nt: TGTGCCAGCAAGACCGGGGACCCCACACGGGCGGATACGCAGTATTTT; cdr3_aa: CASKTGDPTRADTQYF
d_call: NA; j_call: TRBJ2-2; clone_size: NA; v_call: TRBV9; cdr3_nt: TGTGCCAGCAGCATACAGACGGCGAACACCGGGGAGCTGTTTTTT; cdr3_aa: CASSIQTANTGELFF
d_call: NA; j_call: TRBJ2-3; clone_size: NA; v_call: TRBV9; cdr3_nt: TGTGCCAGCAGCGTAGTGATGGGGGGCCGGGATACGCAGTATTTT; cdr3_aa: CASSVVMGGRDTQYF
d_call: NA; j_call: TRBJ1-1; clone_size: NA; v_call: TRBV7-6; cdr3_nt: TGTGCCAGCAGCTCAAATCGGGGGACTGAAGCTTTCTTT; cdr3_aa: CASSSNRGTEAFF
d_call: NA; j_call: TRBJ2-7; clone_size: NA; v_call: TRBV7-9; cdr3_nt: TGTGCCAGCAGCTTAGAAGCCACTTCCGAGCAGTACTTC; cdr3_aa: CASSLEATSEQYF
d_call: NA; j_call: TRBJ1-4; clone_size: NA; v_call: TRBV28; cdr3_nt: TGTGCCAGCACCCGGGATGACCCTATCGAAAAACTGTTTTTT; cdr3_aa: CASTRDDPIEKLFF
d_call: NA; j_call: TRBJ1-1; clone_size: NA; v_call: TRBV7-6; cdr3_nt: TGTGCCAGCAGCTTAGCGACAGGTACTGAAGCTTTCTTT; cdr3_aa: CASSLATGTEAFF
d_call: TRBD2; j_call: TRBJ2-3; clone_size: NA; v_call: TRBV28; cdr3_nt: TGTGCCAGCTCTCCCCCAGGACTAGCGGTCACGGAGGTAGATACGCAGTATTTT; cdr3_aa: CASSPPGLAVTEVDTQYF
d_call: TRBD2; j_call: TRBJ2-1; clone_size: NA; v_call: TRBV6-4; cdr3_nt: TGTGCCAGCAGTGAAGGGACTAGCGATTACAATGAGCAGTTCTTC; cdr3_aa: CASSEGTSDYNEQFF
d_call: NA; j_call: TRBJ2-7; clone_size: few; v_call: TRBV2; cdr3_nt: TGTGCCAGCAGTGAGACTAGATCCTACGAGCAGTACTTC; cdr3_aa: CASSETRSYEQYF
d_call: NA; j_call: TRBJ1-1; clone_size: NA; v_call: TRBV11-2; cdr3_nt: TGTGCCAGCAGCTTAGTAGGCAGAAACACTGAAGCTTTCTTT; cdr3_aa: CASSLVGRNTEAFF
d_call: NA; j_call: TRBJ2-2; clone_size: NA; v_call: TRBV5-4; cdr3_nt: TGTGCCAGCAGCTTACAGATACCCAACTCCGGGGAGCTGTTTTTT; cdr3_aa: CASSLQIPNSGELFF
d_call: NA; j_call: TRBJ2-6; clone_size: NA; v_call: TRBV7-6; cdr3_nt: TGTGCCAGCAGCTATACGGGACGGTCGTCTGGGGCCAACGTCCTGACTTTC; cdr3_aa: CASSYTGRSSGANVLTF
d_call: TRBD1; j_call: TRBJ2-5; clone_size: NA; v_call: TRBV7-2; cdr3_nt: TGTGCCAGCAGCACCGGGACAGGGAGGCCAGAGACCCAGTACTTC; cdr3_aa: CASSTGTGRPETQYF
d_call: TRBD1; j_call: TRBJ1-3; clone_size: NA; v_call: TRBV19; cdr3_nt: TGTGCCAGTAGTACGCGGGACAGATATGGAAACACCATATATTTT; cdr3_aa: CASSTRDRYGNTIYF